Below, 23 T cell receptor beta chains from the same sample are listed, as sequenced in a study of memory CD4+ T cells and cytomegalovirus serostatus. TCRdb's copy holds only in-frame clones and misses some; the assay was immunoSEQ multiplex PCR. Found here are about 75,000 clones, roughly 80% of them singletons; the top ten hold just over 2.5%. Single viable CD3+CD4+CD8-CD45RO+ cells were sorted as the memory CD4+ T cells. Sequencing used memory CD4+ T cells from blood. The source of these receptors is an adult in good health and CMV-seropositive.

J is TRBJ1-4 and V is TRBV4-1; 7 bases map to TRBD1. V shed 1 base, J shed 13 bases, and the junction held 0 bases outside the gene matches. The CDR3 extends over 11 amino acids. Germline V lookup: CDR1 MGHRA, CDR2 YSYEKL. CDR3 bases: TGCGCCAGCAGCCAAGCAGGGGGACTGTTTTTT. Protein product: CASSQAGGLFF.

V and J are TRBV5-6 and TRBJ1-3; D uncertain. The CDR3 totals 19 residues. Germline CDR1 is SGHDT and CDR2 is YYEEEE. The ends were cut back, 4 bases at V and 1 base at J, with 24 bases in the middle. The CDR3 protein is CASSRLNFKDLRSGNTIYF. Written as DNA, the CDR3 is TGTGCCAGCAGCCGACTCAATTTCAAAGACCTACGGTCTGGAAACACCATATATTTT.

The V call is TRBV6-6, the J call TRBJ1-4; 8 positions match TRBD1. The V gene's germline CDR1 is MNHNY and CDR2 SVGAGI (reference sequence). The CDR3 sequence is 16 residues long. The junction had 9 bases not matched to a gene; V was cut back by 9 bases and J by 0 bases. CDR3: CASSQGVSSTNEKLFF. In DNA form, the CDR3 reads TGTGCCAGTTCACAGGGGGTGTCGTCAACTAATGAAAAACTGTTTTTT.

This rearrangement joins TRBV5-4 to TRBJ1-5; D is unresolved. The CDR3 sequence is 13 residues long. Germline-derived CDR1 and CDR2 are SGHNT and YYREEE (reference sequence). Trimming pared 2 bases from V and 8 bases from J, leaving 11 bases between. This chain's CDR3 is CASSLDLTEPQHF. The DNA of the CDR3 is TGTGCCAGCAGCTTAGATCTCACGGAGCCCCAGCATTTT. Full variable domain (remainder filled in from reference TRBV5-4 and TRBJ1-5): ETGVTQSPTHLIKTRGQQVTLRCSSQSGHNTVSWYQQALGQGPQFIFQYYREEENGRGNFPPRFSGLQFPNYSSELNVNALELDDSALYLCASSLDLTEPQHFGDGTRLSIL.

The gene calls are TRBV19 and TRBJ2-3, with 8 positions matching TRBD1. This CDR3 has 16 residues. CDR1 and CDR2 from the germline V gene are LNHDA and SQIVND (reference sequence). V trimming: 4 bases; J trimming: 1 base; junction bases outside the gene matches: 7. CDR3 residues: CASSTPTGVGTDTQYF. CDR3 in DNA: TGTGCCAGTAGTACCCCGACAGGGGTTGGCACAGATACGCAGTATTTT. Full variable domain (missing parts from reference TRBV19 and TRBJ2-3): DGGITQSPKYLFRKEGQNVTLSCEQNLNHDAMYWYRQDPGQGLRLIYYSQIVNDFQKGDIAEGYSVSREKKESFPLTVTSAQKNPTAFYLCASSTPTGVGTDTQYFGPGTRLTVL.

As to this clone: One end of the junction fails to match germline, which may point to a read error. The chain is built from TRBV19 and TRBJ2-3; D might be TRBD2 (6 bases). There are 16 residues in the CDR3. Germline V lookup: CDR1 LNHDA, CDR2 SQIVND (reference sequence). The CDR3 DNA is TGTGCCAGTAGTCTAGACTTTGGGGGGAGCACAGATACGCAGTATTTT. Amino acids: CASSLDFGGSTDTQYF. Full variable domain (remainder filled in from reference TRBV19 and TRBJ2-3): DGGITQSPKYLFRKEGQNVTLSCEQNLNHDAMYWYRQDPGQGLRLIYYSQIVNDFQKGDIAEGYSVSREKKESFPLTVTSAQKNPTAFYLCASSLDFGGSTDTQYFGPGTRLTVL.

This sequence joins TRBV14 and TRBJ2-1; D is unresolved. Germline V lookup: CDR1 SGHDN, CDR2 FVKESK. CDR3 size: 14 residues. Trimming stripped 1 base from V and 3 bases from J, with 7 bases between. This CDR3 is CASSQGTGYNEQFF. The CDR3 nucleotides read TGTGCCAGCAGCCAAGGGACCGGCTACAATGAGCAGTTCTTC.

This sequence joins TRBV5-1 and TRBJ2-1; D is uncertain. Looked up from germline, CDR1 is SGHRS and CDR2 is YFSETQ. Trimming stripped 1 base from V and 0 bases from J, with 8 bases between. The CDR3 has 15 amino acids. The CDR3: CASSLSVTSYNEQFF. As DNA, the CDR3 is TGCGCCAGCAGCTTGAGCGTAACCTCCTACAATGAGCAGTTCTTC.

This clone was counted a few times. CDR3 coding DNA: TGTGCCAGTAGTATCTCTCACAATGAGCAGTTCTTC. This gives the protein CASSISHNEQFF. This sequence joins TRBV19 and TRBJ2-1; D remains unclear. V lost 3 bases, J lost 5 bases, and 5 bases lay in between. CDR3 length: 12 residues. Germline CDR1 reads LNHDA; CDR2 reads SQIVND (reference sequence).

V usage is TRBV21-1 and J usage is TRBJ1-3; no check of the table's D call, TRBD1, against the DNA was made. TRBV21-1 is reported as a pseudogene. CDR3 length: 17 amino acids. The CDR3 bases are TGTGCCAGCAGCAAAGAGGGGAACAGGGGGCGAGGAAACACCATATATTTT. Its protein product is CASSKEGNRGRGNTIYF.

This clone was picked up one time. The genes are TRBV19 and TRBJ1-1, with D tentatively TRBD1 (5 bases). This CDR3 region has 14 residues. With 3 bases removed from V and 5 bases from J, the gap between germline ends came to 13 bases. From germline, CDR1 is LNHDA and CDR2 SQIVND (reference sequence). CDR3 nucleotide sequence: TGTGCCAGTAGTATGGGGGTACCGCGAACTGAAGCTTTCTTT. Amino acid sequence: CASSMGVPRTEAFF. Supplemented by reference TRBV19 and TRBJ1-1, the full variable domain reads DGGITQSPKYLFRKEGQNVTLSCEQNLNHDAMYWYRQDPGQGLRLIYYSQIVNDFQKGDIAEGYSVSREKKESFPLTVTSAQKNPTAFYLCASSMGVPRTEAFFGQGTRLTVV.

This clone was counted a few times. This rearrangement joins TRBV27 to TRBJ1-2; 9 nucleotides align to TRBD1. The CDR3 is 17 residues long. V dropped 7 bases and J dropped 5; count of bases not matched to a gene: 17. Germline assignment: CDR1 MNHEY and CDR2 SMNVEV (reference sequence). The chain's CDR3 is CASTDLQGAQPIYGYTF. DNA of the CDR3: TGTGCCAGCACCGATCTACAGGGGGCTCAACCCATTTATGGCTACACCTTC.

CDR3: CASSGGTHLSPLHF. CDR3 coding DNA: TGTGCCAGCAGCGGTGGGACCCACCTTTCACCCCTCCACTTT. The genes are TRBV11-2 and TRBJ1-6; D is possibly TRBD1 (5 bases). CDR3 length equals 14 residues. Between the trimmed V and J ends, which lost 5 bases and 9 bases, there was a span of 14 bases. Germline lookup yields CDR1 SGHAT and CDR2 FQNNGV.

The CDR3 DNA follows: TGTGCCAGCAGCTTACAGGGCGATACGCAGTATTTT. It specifies CASSLQGDTQYF. The chain employs TRBV7-2 and TRBJ2-3, with D possibly TRBD1 on 5 matching bases. Germline V CDR1 and CDR2: SGHTA, FQGNSA. Trimming cost V 2 bases and J 6 bases, with 6 bases left between them. The CDR3 contains 12 residues.

The gene calls are TRBV19 and TRBJ2-1; 10 positions match TRBD1. The CDR3 loop spans 15 amino acids. Germline V gene data show CDR1 as LNHDA and CDR2 as SQIVND (reference sequence). Unmatched junction bases numbered 5, after V lost 5 bases and J lost 4 bases. CDR3: CASSGRDRGYNEQFF. The CDR3 nucleotides read TGTGCCAGTAGTGGCCGGGACAGGGGATACAATGAGCAGTTCTTC.

The rearrangement uses TRBV18 and TRBJ2-6; 10 nucleotides agree with TRBD2. The J segment lost 2 bases and the V segment lost 4 bases, leaving 11 bases of the junction unmatched. The germline CDR1 and CDR2 sequences are KGHSH and LQKENI. This CDR3 comprises 19 residues. The DNA of the CDR3 is TGTGCCAGCTCACGTCCTCTAGCGGGAGCCCCCCCTGGGGCCAACGTCCTGACTTTC. This encodes CASSRPLAGAPPGANVLTF.

This chain connects TRBV11-3 to TRBJ2-2, with D hard to call. Trimming pared 4 bases from V and 8 bases from J, leaving 8 bases between. This CDR3 has 12 amino acids. Germline V gene sequence: CDR1 SGHNT, CDR2 YENEEA. CDR3 in amino acids: CASSSPRGELFF. The CDR3 nucleotides are TGTGCCAGCAGCTCCCCCAGGGGGGAGCTGTTTTTT.

The V gene is TRBV4-1, the J gene TRBJ1-1; 7 positions agree with TRBD1. Germline lookup yields CDR1 MGHRA and CDR2 YSYEKL. There are 19 residues in the CDR3. Unmatched junction bases numbered 13, after V lost 0 bases and J lost 0 bases. CDR3 amino acids: CASSQDPPGQRLMNTEAFF. The CDR3 nucleotides read TGCGCCAGCAGCCAAGACCCACCGGGACAGCGCCTTATGAACACTGAAGCTTTCTTT.

This CDR3 is CASSVAVTSGTGELFF. CDR3 nucleotides: TGTGCCAGCAGCGTAGCCGTGACTAGCGGCACCGGGGAGCTGTTTTTT. The chain combines TRBV9 with TRBJ2-2, with TRBD2 identical over 9 bases. This CDR3 contains 16 residues. Losses at the gene ends were 0 bases for V and 4 bases for J; bases not matched to a gene: 4. The germline V gene encodes CDR1 SGDLS and CDR2 YYNGEE. The full variable domain, its missing parts supplied by reference TRBV9 and TRBJ2-2, is DSGVTQTPKHLITATGQRVTLRCSPRSGDLSVYWYQQSLDQGLQFLIQYYNGEERAKGNILERFSAQQFPDLHSELNLSSLELGDSALYFCASSVAVTSGTGELFFGEGSRLTVL.

The V and J genes are TRBV7-9 and TRBJ2-7; D might be TRBD2 (6 bases). The CDR3 is 14 residues long. Germline assignment: CDR1 SEHNR and CDR2 FQNEAQ (reference sequence). V lost 2 bases and J 4 bases, leaving 12 bases between the germline ends. This CDR3 is CASSLSGTEYEQYF. CDR3 nucleotides: TGTGCCAGCAGCTTATCCGGGACTGAGTACGAGCAGTACTTC.

This clone was observed a few times. The chain couples TRBV10-3 to TRBJ2-5; D remains ambiguous. This CDR3 has 12 residues. Germline V gene lookup returns CDR1 ENHRY and CDR2 SYGVKD. Trimming pared 10 bases from V and 4 bases from J, leaving 13 bases between. The CDR3 is CATSRPRETQYF. The CDR3 nucleotides read TGTGCCACGTCACGGCCCCGAGAGACCCAGTACTTC.

The V call is TRBV11-2, the J call TRBJ2-3; 11 bases align to TRBD1. Germline CDR1 and CDR2: SGHAT and FQNNGV. This CDR3 contains 16 residues. The V and J ends lost 1 base and 4 bases, in that order; junction bases with no gene match: 4. In DNA form, the CDR3 reads TGTGCCAGCAGCTTAGTGGTGGGACAGGGGGCAGATACGCAGTATTTT. It codes for CASSLVVGQGADTQYF. Using reference TRBV11-2 and TRBJ2-3 for the parts outside the CDR3, the full variable domain is EAGVAQSPRYKIIEKRQSVAFWCNPISGHATLYWYQQILGQGPKLLIQFQNNGVVDDSQLPKDRFSAERLKGVDSTLKIQPAKLEDSAVYLCASSLVVGQGADTQYFGPGTRLTVL.

The J gene is TRBJ2-1, the V gene TRBV7-2; 11 bases align to TRBD2. V gave up 7 bases and J gave up 10 bases; unmatched junction bases: 15. The CDR3 is made up of 16 amino acids. Germline V gene lookup returns CDR1 SGHTA and CDR2 FQGNSA. CDR3 nucleotides: TGTGCCAGCACTCCGGGGGGGACTAGCGGTCTTCAAGAGCAGTTCTTC. Protein: CASTPGGTSGLQEQFF.